The present entry profiles one T cell receptor (beta chain) with its context. PCR employed 60 Vbeta and 13 Jbeta primers. Generated by immunoSEQ multiplex PCR, the TCRdb table keeps only in-frame clones and is missing some. The data contain some 78,000 clones, over 70% of them singletons. This specimen belongs to a study of cytomegalovirus exposure and HLA in healthy donors. Every donor was a healthy person donating bone marrow. Per germline, CDR1 SEHNR and CDR2 FQNEAQ (reference sequence). V dropped 3 bases and J dropped 2 bases, with 16 bases sitting between them. This CDR3 comprises 16 residues. This chain joins TRBV7-9 and TRBJ1-2, with a tentative D call TRBD1 (5 bases). The receptor's source is a man in his forties in good health and CMV-seropositive. The specimen sequenced was PBMCs. In nucleotides, the CDR3 is TGTGCCAGCAGCTTGCGCGGGACGGCTAGGAACTATGGCTACACCTTC. It codes for CASSLRGTARNYGYTF.